This entry describes one T cell receptor beta chain. The antigen is not known. The record originates from a study of CD8 T cells in ankylosing spondylitis. The study's findings and limits: The authors reported significant enrichment of disease-linked clones in matched ankylosing spondylitis synovial fluid.

Trimming pared 5 bases from V and 6 bases from J, leaving 13 bases between. CDR3 length equals 13 residues. The germline CDR1 and CDR2 sequences are SEHNR and FQNEAQ (reference sequence). Each CDR3 protein gets one entry after TCRdb re-called the 5' RACE reads with MiXCR. The table has roughly 200,000 distinct CDR3 sequences, 13% seen once; the top ten hold about 17%. Input material: blood, either unsorted or a sorted T cell fraction (not recorded which). This TCR derives from a male donor with ankylosing spondylitis or in good health (not recorded which). The genes are TRBV7-9 and TRBJ2-5; D gene unclear. DNA of the CDR3: TGTGCCAGCAGCCCGCCGGCTAGGAAGACCCAGTACTTC. It yields the protein CASSPPARKTQYF.